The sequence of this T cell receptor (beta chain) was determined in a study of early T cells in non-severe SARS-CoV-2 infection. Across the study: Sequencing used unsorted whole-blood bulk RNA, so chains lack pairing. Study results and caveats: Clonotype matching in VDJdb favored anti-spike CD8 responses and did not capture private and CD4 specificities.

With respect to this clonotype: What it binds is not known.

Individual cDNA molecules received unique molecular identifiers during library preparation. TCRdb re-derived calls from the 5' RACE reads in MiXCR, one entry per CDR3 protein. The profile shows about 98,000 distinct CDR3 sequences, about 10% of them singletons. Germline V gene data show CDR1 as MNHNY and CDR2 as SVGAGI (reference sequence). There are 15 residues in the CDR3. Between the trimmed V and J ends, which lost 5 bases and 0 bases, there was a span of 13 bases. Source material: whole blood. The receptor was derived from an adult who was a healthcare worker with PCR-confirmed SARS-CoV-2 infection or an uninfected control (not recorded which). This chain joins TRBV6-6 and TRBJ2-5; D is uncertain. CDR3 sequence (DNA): TGTGCCAGCAGTCGCCCAGCAGGACACCAAGAGACCCAGTACTTC. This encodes CASSRPAGHQETQYF.